Each of the 9 T cell receptor beta chains below was sequenced from the same sample in a study of T cells after somatic rescue of genetic block. Some clones are missing from TCRdb's copy, which holds only in-frame ones; the method was immunoSEQ multiplex PCR. The data show 70,000 or so clones, about 90% seen once. Specimen: peripheral blood mononuclear cells (PBMCs). These receptors all stem from a man aged 40-49 years.

The CDR3 bases are TGCAGCGTAGAACCGGGACAGGGAACCTACGAGCAGTACTTC. This sequence encodes CSVEPGQGTYEQYF. This chain links TRBV29-1 with TRBJ2-7; 9 bases align to TRBD1. V gave up 6 bases and J gave up 2 bases; unmatched junction bases: 8. The CDR3 is made up of 14 amino acids. In germline, CDR1 is SQVTM, CDR2 ANQGSEA.

The gene calls are TRBV19 and TRBJ2-6, with 9 nucleotides matching TRBD1. Germline V gives CDR1 LNHDA, CDR2 SQIVND (reference sequence). The V gene end was trimmed by 3 bases and the J gene end by 1 base; junction bases not matched to a gene: 4. The CDR3 is 17 amino acids. CDR3 protein: CASSIWGQGSGANVLTF. DNA of the CDR3: TGTGCCAGTAGTATTTGGGGACAGGGTTCTGGGGCCAACGTCCTGACTTTC. Drawing the rest from reference TRBV19 and TRBJ2-6, the complete variable domain is DGGITQSPKYLFRKEGQNVTLSCEQNLNHDAMYWYRQDPGQGLRLIYYSQIVNDFQKGDIAEGYSVSREKKESFPLTVTSAQKNPTAFYLCASSIWGQGSGANVLTFGAGSRLTVL.

V usage is TRBV30 and J usage is TRBJ2-1; unclear D gene. Germline assignment: CDR1 GTSNPN and CDR2 SVGIG (reference sequence). This CDR3 is built from 11 residues. Trimming shortened V by 2 bases and J by 9 bases, and 8 bases separated the two germline ends. The CDR3 loop is CAWSLGGEQFF. CDR3 sequence (DNA): TGTGCCTGGAGTCTCGGCGGTGAGCAGTTCTTC.

The chain couples TRBV7-8 to TRBJ1-5; D unclear. The CDR3 is made up of 15 amino acids. The germline V gene encodes CDR1 SGHVS and CDR2 FQNEAQ. V was pared by 5 bases and J by 7 bases, with 18 bases between. CDR3 sequence reads: CASSKSGRGTQPQHF. Written as DNA, the CDR3 is TGTGCCAGCAGCAAATCCGGCCGGGGTACGCAGCCCCAGCATTTT.

The chain has TRBV21-1 and TRBJ2-1; the DNA was not compared with TRBD1, the D call given in the table. TRBV21-1 is a known pseudogene. The CDR3 is 19 residues long. The CDR3 sequence is CASRKGKLGPGQGGDEQFF. The CDR3 nucleotides read TGTGCCAGCAGGAAAGGAAAACTCGGACCGGGACAGGGAGGCGATGAGCAGTTCTTC.

The gene calls are TRBV28 and TRBJ1-4, with TRBD1 identical over 11 bases. The J segment lost 7 bases and the V segment lost 6 bases, leaving 13 bases of the junction unmatched. Germline V CDR1 and CDR2: MDHEN, SYDVKM. The CDR3 is made up of 17 amino acids. Written as DNA, the CDR3 is TGTGCCAGCAGCTCAACGGGGACAGGGGGGAGAGGTGAAAAACTGTTTTTT. Protein: CASSSTGTGGRGEKLFF.

The CDR3 region has the DNA TGTGCCAGCAGCACGACAGGGACCTACGAGCAGTACTTC. Amino acids: CASSTTGTYEQYF. The chain is built from TRBV7-2 and TRBJ2-7; TRBD1 aligns across 7 bases. V trimming: 5 bases; J trimming: 2 bases; junction bases outside the gene matches: 3. Germline V gene lookup returns CDR1 SGHTA and CDR2 FQGNSA. The CDR3 has 13 amino acids.

This chain connects TRBV5-1 to TRBJ1-2; no definite D call. The CDR3 has 14 residues. Between the trimmed V and J ends, which lost 4 bases and 0 bases, there was a span of 10 bases. In germline, CDR1 is SGHRS, CDR2 YFSETQ. The chain's CDR3 is CASSPLWANYGYTF. CDR3 nucleotides: TGCGCCAGCAGCCCCCTCTGGGCTAACTATGGCTACACCTTC.

The rearrangement joins TRBV7-2 to TRBJ1-4, with D perhaps TRBD1 (5 bases). This CDR3 spans 15 amino acids. Germline loops: CDR1 SGHTA, CDR2 FQGNSA. V was trimmed by 4 bases and J by 0 bases, leaving 9 bases between them. The CDR3 DNA reads TGTGCCAGCAGCTCCTCCAGGGCAACTAATGAAAAACTGTTTTTT. Protein product: CASSSSRATNEKLFF.